This TCR beta chain was observed in a study of post-analysis software for immune sequencing data. Study-wide background: Relapsing-remitting, secondary progressive and progressive-relapsing multiple sclerosis were all included among the disease courses. Study conclusions and caveats: Compared against controls, patients with multiple sclerosis displayed significantly lower normalized Chao1 diversity. Higher frequency in patients than in controls was seen for about five TRBV segments, with TRBV5-6, TRBV5-1 and TRBV20-1 among them. The F measure placed samples prepared in the same batch into strongly shared clusters.

Built from TCR beta cDNA, the libraries had unique molecular identifiers in them. cDNA molecules numbering 450,000 to 650,000 came from approximately 0.91 to 9.4 million T cells. TCRdb passed the PCR reads through MiXCR, listing each CDR3 protein once. The table lists roughly 580,000 distinct CDR3 sequences, roughly 46% of them singletons, with about 1.5% in the top ten. For this clonotype: Antigen specificity is unknown.

Germline V lookup: CDR1 MNHEY, CDR2 SVGAGI. This CDR3 comprises 14 residues. Trimming pared 6 bases from V and 6 bases from J, leaving 16 bases between. What was sequenced was blood. This receptor was taken from a girl aged 5 to 17 with multiple sclerosis. The chain has TRBV6-5 and TRBJ2-3; D unresolved. CDR3 amino acids: CASSPLERSDTQYF. DNA of the CDR3: TGTGCCAGCAGCCCCTTAGAGCGATCCGATACGCAGTATTTT.